Included here is one T cell receptor (beta chain) sequence, with context. Its antigen is not known. It was with 60 Vbeta and 13 Jbeta primers that the PCR ran. The method was immunoSEQ multiplex PCR; TCRdb's version includes in-frame clones alone and lacks a portion of them. The table lists 180,000 or so clones, roughly 80% of them singletons. These data originate in a study of cytomegalovirus exposure and HLA in healthy donors. General study findings and limits: As a later analysis showed, several of the most significant clusters appeared to be linked to common viral pathogens.

The germline CDR1 and CDR2 sequences are SGHRS and YFSETQ. The CDR3 extends over 12 amino acids. V lost 0 bases and J lost 5, with 5 bases in between. This chain uses TRBV5-1 with TRBJ2-5; D ambiguous. This clonotype was sampled from a girl under 18 in good health and CMV-seropositive. The sequencing input was PBMCs. CDR3 amino acids: CASSLAVETQYF. The CDR3 DNA sequence: TGCGCCAGCAGCTTGGCCGTGGAGACCCAGTACTTC.